One sample yielded the 30 T cell receptor beta chains listed below, sequenced in a study of tumor and adjacent non-tumor tissue in lung cancer. No cell sorting was done before RNA was extracted from the tissue. A modified ARM-PCR protocol with three rounds of nested PCR amplified TCRbeta. One entry per CDR3 protein results from TCRdb running MiXCR on the multiplex PCR reads. Of more than 120,000 distinct CDR3 sequences in the sample, around two thirds were seen once. The specimen sequenced was lung tumor tissue. These receptors were collected from a man between 60 and 75 years old with small cell lung cancer.

This rearrangement joins TRBV11-2 to TRBJ2-7, with D maybe TRBD2 (6 bases). The CDR3 sequence is 14 residues long. CDR1 and CDR2 (germline): SGHAT, FQNNGV. The CDR3 DNA reads as TGTGCCAGCAGCTTAGATCGCACGGACTACGAGCAGTATGTC. Protein: CASSLDRTDYEQYV.

As concerns this clonotype: This clone may be a read error of a much larger clone one base away. V and J are TRBV4-2 and TRBJ2-2; tentatively, D is TRBD2 (5 bases). Trimming removed 0 bases at V and 6 bases at J, with 14 bases between. The CDR3 extends over 16 amino acids. Per the germline V gene, CDR1 is LGHNA and CDR2 is YNFKEQ. CDR3 protein: CASSQDRGKESGELFF. Written as DNA, the CDR3 is TGTGCCAGCAGCCAAGATCGGGGAAAGGAGTCCGGGGAGCTGTTTTTT.

This clonotype has just one count. This chain connects TRBV20-1 to TRBJ2-7; 13 bases are a match to TRBD2. Germline lookup yields CDR1 DFQATT and CDR2 SNEGSKA (reference sequence). There are 17 residues in the CDR3. The J segment lost 1 base and the V segment lost 4 bases, leaving 10 bases of the junction unmatched. For the CDR3, the DNA is TGCAGTGCTATAGGAGGGACTAGCGGGGATGTGTCCTACGAGCAGTACTTC. Its protein is CSAIGGTSGDVSYEQYF.

In the case of this clonotype: Relative to the germline gene, one junction end is altered; a read error may explain this. This chain links TRBV6-1 with TRBJ2-2; a weak D match, TRBD2 (5 bases). Germline loops: CDR1 MNHNS, CDR2 SASEGT. The CDR3 has 16 residues. Here the CDR3 reads CASTLTHAMNTGEPLF. CDR3 bases: TGTGCCAGCACCCTGACTCATGCCATGAACACCGGGGAGCCGCTTTTT.

A note on this clonotype: The junction differs from germline at one of its ends, possibly a read error. This chain connects TRBV29-1 to TRBJ2-3; 11 positions match TRBD2. Germline CDR1 and CDR2: SQVTM and ANQGSEA. The CDR3 consists of 16 residues. CDR3 sequence reads: CSVVLAGVSSIDTQYF. CDR3 coding DNA: TGCAGCGTAGTACTAGCGGGAGTTTCTAGCATAGATACGCAGTATTTT.

This clonotype came up a few times. A much larger clone lies a single base off, so this may be a read error. The gene calls are TRBV2 and TRBJ1-2; TRBD1 is a possible D gene (5 bases). The CDR3 sequence is 13 residues long. In germline, CDR1 is SNHLY, CDR2 FYNNEI. For the CDR3, the DNA is TGTTCCAGCAGGGTGCAGGTCGACTATGGCTACACCTTC. Protein: CSSRVQVDYGYTF.

The chain carries TRBV20-1 and TRBJ1-5, with TRBD1 matching 7 bases. CDR3 length equals 14 residues. The J segment lost 4 bases and the V segment lost 7 bases, leaving 10 bases of the junction unmatched. CDR1 and CDR2 (germline): DFQATT, SNEGSKA (reference sequence). CDR3 sequence reads: CSVGDRALNQPQHF. The CDR3 nucleotides read TGCAGTGTTGGAGACAGGGCTTTGAATCAGCCCCAGCATTTT.

The chain recombines TRBV30 with TRBJ1-6; D remains unclear. Trimming cost V 4 bases and J 5 bases, with 18 bases left between them. The CDR3 contains 16 residues. The germline V gene encodes CDR1 GTSNPN and CDR2 SVGIG (reference sequence). The CDR3 protein is CAWMEFGFPNNSPLHF. CDR3 sequence (DNA): TGTGCCTGGATGGAGTTTGGCTTCCCTAATAATTCACCCCTCCACTTT.

On this clonotype: One end of the junction fails to match germline, which may point to a read error. The chain combines TRBV20-1 with TRBJ1-4; 7 bases are a match to TRBD1. Germline-derived CDR1 and CDR2 are DFQATT and SNEGSKA (reference sequence). The CDR3 is made up of 13 amino acids. In nucleotides, the CDR3 is TGCAGAGCTCTAGACAGGGAAGCTGAAAAACTGTCTTTT. This gives the protein CRALDREAEKLSF.

In its sample, this clonotype was seen many times. The V call is TRBV4-1, the J call TRBJ2-2; D not certain. The CDR3 is made up of 15 amino acids. The V gene lost 3 bases and the J gene lost 2 bases, with 10 bases spanning the gap. Per germline, CDR1 MGHRA and CDR2 YSYEKL. CDR3 loop: CASSQVTPNTGELFF. The CDR3 DNA follows: TGCGCCAGCAGCCAGGTGACTCCTAACACCGGGGAGCTGTTTTTT.

The chain links TRBV11-1 to TRBJ2-1; possibly TRBD1 or TRBD2 for D (5 bases each). CDR1 SGHAT and CDR2 FQDESV come from the germline V gene (reference sequence). Deletions cut 7 bases from V and 11 bases from J, with 27 bases between. This CDR3 comprises 16 residues. Here the CDR3 DNA reads TGTGCCAGCAACTTCGTGGGGGTCAGGGATAGGGGTAAGCAGTTCTTC. As protein: CASNFVGVRDRGKQFF.

With regard to this clonotype: An end of the junction differs from the germline gene, which may be a read error. The chain carries TRBV29-1 and TRBJ2-5; TRBD2 aligns across 9 bases. The CDR3 runs 14 residues. Germline V gene data show CDR1 as SQVTM and CDR2 as ANQGSEA. CDR3 protein: CSAGISGSGETQYF. CDR3 DNA sequence: TGCAGCGCCGGGATTAGCGGGAGCGGGGAGACTCAGTACTTC.

In the case of this clonotype: This may stem from a read error, because a much larger clone lies one nucleotide away. J is TRBJ2-3 and V is TRBV10-3; D uncertain. Germline lookup yields CDR1 ENHRY and CDR2 SYGVKD. The CDR3 spans 13 residues. The CDR3 nucleotides are TGTGTCATCAAAGCGACGGGCACAGATACGCAGTATTTT. Translating it yields CVIKATGTDTQYF.

The rearrangement links TRBV29-1 to TRBJ2-1, with 7 bases that match TRBD2. The length of the CDR3 is 15 residues. Germline CDR1 SQVTM, CDR2 ANQGSEA. V lost 1 base to trimming and J lost 9 bases; unmatched junction nucleotides: 12. The CDR3 coding sequence is TGCAGCGTTGAAGTAGTGGGAGGGCCCCTCAGTGAGCAGTTCTTC. Its protein is CSVEVVGGPLSEQFF.

This clonotype was counted between two and nine times. A read error may explain this, as a much larger clone is one base away. The J gene is TRBJ2-3, the V gene TRBV20-1; D might be TRBD1 or TRBD2, each matching 6 bases. Germline V gives CDR1 DFQATT, CDR2 SNEGSKA (reference sequence). This CDR3 spans 15 amino acids. Trimming took off 1 base at V and 2 bases at J, with 13 bases between the two ends. This chain's CDR3 is CSARVRGRDTDTQYF. CDR3 DNA sequence: TGCAGTGCTAGAGTCCGGGGGCGCGACACAGATACGCAGTATTTT.

The gene calls are TRBV7-8 and TRBJ2-7, with D unresolved. This CDR3 is built from 13 residues. The V gene lost 2 bases and the J gene lost 3 bases, with 8 bases spanning the gap. Germline values: CDR1 SGHVS, CDR2 FQNEAQ. CDR3 region: CASSLSMYYEQYV. The CDR3 DNA reads as TGTGCCAGCAGCTTATCCATGTACTACGAGCAGTACGTC.

A word on this clonotype: At one of its ends the junction is not consistent with the germline gene, which may arise from a read error. The V and J genes are TRBV12-3 or TRBV12-4 and TRBJ2-3; D is undetermined. CDR3 length equals 11 residues. CDR3 nucleotide sequence: TGTGCCAGCAAGAGCACAGATACGCTGTATTTT. This translates into CASKSTDTLYF.

In regard to this clonotype: A read error may be the cause here, since a much bigger clone is one base away. The genes are TRBV11-1 and TRBJ1-1, with D unclear. This CDR3 has 13 residues. The germline CDR1 and CDR2 sequences are SGHAT and FQDESV (reference sequence). The CDR3 loop reads CTSSLVVNTEAFF. The CDR3 DNA reads TGTACCAGCAGCTTAGTAGTAAACACTGAAGCTTTCTTT.

V usage is TRBV11-2 and J usage is TRBJ2-1, with 7 positions matching TRBD2. The CDR3 has 16 amino acids. CDR1 is SGHAT, CDR2 FQNNGV, per germline. V shed 5 bases and J 11 bases; nucleotides not matched to a gene: 18. CDR3 sequence reads: CASSHLVGAGRGQQFF. The CDR3 nucleotides are TGTGCCAGCAGCCACCTCGTAGGGGCAGGGAGGGGCCAGCAGTTCTTC.

This sequence joins TRBV20-1 and TRBJ2-3; D gene unclear. Per the germline V gene, CDR1 is DFQATT and CDR2 is SNEGSKA (reference sequence). V was cut by 3 bases and J by 1 base, with 8 bases left in between. This CDR3 contains 13 residues. CDR3 coding DNA: TGCAGTGCTAGTAACCCTGGCACAGATACGCAGTATTTT. The encoded protein is CSASNPGTDTQYF.

In this sample, this clonotype turned up many times. CDR3 bases: TGTGCCAGCAGCTTAGTGTATTGGACGGGTAAAGAGACCCAGTACTTC. Protein product: CASSLVYWTGKETQYF. This chain joins TRBV11-2 and TRBJ2-5, with D uncertain. V was cut by 1 base and J by 3 bases, with 15 bases left in between. The CDR3 has 16 amino acids. CDR1 and CDR2 from the germline V gene are SGHAT and FQNNGV.

For this clonotype: The junction does not match germline at one end; this may be a read error. V usage is TRBV29-1 and J usage is TRBJ2-3; 9 bases are shared with TRBD2. Germline assignment: CDR1 SQVTM and CDR2 ANQGSEA. The CDR3 runs to 13 residues. CDR3: CTVEAGGTDTHYF. The DNA of the CDR3 is TGCACCGTAGAGGCGGGAGGGACAGATACGCATTATTTT.

The chain joins TRBV5-4 to TRBJ2-5, with 9 bases that match TRBD2. Germline V gene sequence: CDR1 SGHNT, CDR2 YYREEE (reference sequence). This CDR3 contains 14 residues. The junction had 5 bases not matched to a gene; V was cut back by 4 bases and J by 4 bases. CDR3 loop: CASSRSGSGETQYF. The CDR3 coding sequence is TGTGCCAGCAGCCGTAGCGGGAGTGGAGAGACCCAGTACTTC.

As concerns this clonotype: A junction end diverges from the germline sequence, so it may reflect a read error. This chain uses TRBV12-3 or TRBV12-4 with TRBJ2-6; possibly TRBD1 for D (5 bases). CDR3 size: 15 residues. The CDR3 sequence: CASSLKVAGANVLSF. The CDR3, as DNA: TGTGCCAGCAGTTTAAAGGTCGCTGGGGCCAACGTCCTGTCTTTC.

Details on this clonotype: Lacking the conserved final phenylalanine or tryptophan, this CDR3 likely reflects a read error. The chain has TRBV11-2 and TRBJ2-5; D is perhaps TRBD1 (6 bases). Germline V gene lookup returns CDR1 SGHAT and CDR2 FQNNGV. The CDR3 contains 15 residues. CDR3: CASSLLDRLGESQYL. The CDR3 region has the DNA TGTGCCAGCAGCCTCCTTGACAGGTTGGGAGAGTCCCAGTACCTC.

This clonotype was seen a single time. Compared with germline, one end of the junction differs, possibly owing to a read error. DNA for the CDR3: TGTGCCAGCAGAGGACTAGCCGATTGCAATGAACAGTTCTTC. Protein: CASRGLADCNEQFF. The V and J genes are TRBV28 and TRBJ2-1; 8 nucleotides align to TRBD2. The germline V gene encodes CDR1 MDHEN and CDR2 SYDVKM. This CDR3 has 14 residues.

A word on this clonotype: A read error is possible here, since a much larger clone lies one base away. J is TRBJ2-5 and V is TRBV20-1; a possible D gene is TRBD2 (5 bases). V shed 0 bases and J shed 4 bases, with 12 bases lying between them. The length of the CDR3 is 14 residues. From germline, CDR1 is DFQATT and CDR2 SNEGSKA (reference sequence). The CDR3 DNA follows: TGCAGTGCTAGAGAGAACGTCGGAGGAGAGACCCAGTACTTC. Its translation is CSARENVGGETQYF.

This clonotype was observed a handful of times. Written as DNA, the CDR3 is TGTGCCAGCAGCCACGGACAGGGGGGATTAGAAGCTTTCTTT. Translation: CASSHGQGGLEAFF. This sequence joins TRBV6-6 and TRBJ1-1; TRBD1 aligns across 10 bases. Trimming removed 6 bases from V and 8 bases from J; junction bases left unmatched: 9. This CDR3 contains 14 residues. From germline, CDR1 is MNHNY and CDR2 SVGAGI (reference sequence).

In its sample, this clonotype was seen many times. One base away lies a much larger clone, so this may be a sequencing read error. This is likely a read error, given that the CDR3 carries no conserved phenylalanine or tryptophan at its end. The chain has TRBV11-1 and TRBJ2-1; D is ambiguous. This CDR3 contains 15 residues. CDR1 and CDR2 from the germline V gene are SGHAT and FQDESV (reference sequence). The V end lost 4 bases, the J end lost 8 bases, and 18 bases lay between the germline ends. DNA for the CDR3: TGTGCCAGCAGCTCTCTTACGGACCCTGGGGATGAGCAGTTCTCC. It yields the protein CASSSLTDPGDEQFS.

A remark on this clonotype: Possible read error: a much larger clone is one base away. The chain employs TRBV20-1 and TRBJ2-7; TRBD1 matches at 8 bases. The CDR3 is 16 amino acids. The germline V gene has CDR1 DFQATT and CDR2 SNEGSKA (reference sequence). J was trimmed by 5 bases and V by 3 bases; bases with no gene match: 15. CDR3 DNA: TGCAGTGCTAGCGGGTCAGTTTTAACAGGGGGTGACGAGCAGTACTTC. Its translation: CSASGSVLTGGDEQYF.